The clone carrying this T cell receptor beta chain has a handful of counts. Its cognate antigen is unknown. Sequenced by immunoSEQ multiplex PCR; TCRdb stores in-frame clones only, minus some. The data contain around 180,000 clones, 75% to 90% of them singletons. These data are taken from a study of cytomegalovirus exposure and HLA in healthy donors. Study details: In a later analysis, it was reported that the approximately 110 validation repertoires had been produced on the same platform as the 600 to 850 repertoires belonging to the first cohort.

Study conclusions and caveats: Generally TCR sequences proved uncommon, though certain public TCRs appeared in numerous donors. It was 164 TCR beta chains that were listed as cytomegalovirus-associated.

CDR3 size: 17 residues. V was pared by 1 base and J by 3 bases, with 3 bases of the junction left unmatched. The germline V gene encodes CDR1 KGHSH and CDR2 LQKENI. Sequenced material: PBMCs. The sequence was collected from a young man in good health and CMV-seropositive. The chain links TRBV18 to TRBJ2-2, with 12 bases aligning to TRBD2. The CDR3 is CASSPQTSGSHTGELFF. CDR3 DNA: TGTGCCAGCTCACCACAGACTAGCGGGAGTCACACCGGGGAGCTGTTTTTT.